The present entry profiles one T cell receptor (beta chain) with its context. The antigen remains unidentified. Germline V gene lookup returns CDR1 SEHNR and CDR2 FQNEAQ (reference sequence). The CDR3 spans 15 residues. The authors made the TRB cDNA libraries by 5' RACE using UMI labels. For each CDR3 protein, TCRdb gives one entry from its re-call of the 5' RACE reads, without DNA. The table for this sample gives around 140,000 distinct CDR3 sequences. The sample comes from a study of CXCR3-negative and CXCR3-positive naive CD8 T cells. For the study at large: Overall TRB read output was some 140 million, and each library contained about 1.5 +/- 0.3 million reads.

General study results and limits: Naive subsets were similarly diverse, while memory CD8+ repertoires were much less diverse. Memory cells differed in TRBV-TRBJ usage, but naive CXCR3-negative and CXCR3-positive cells had similar usage. Relative to CXCR3-negative naive cells, CXCR3-positive naive cells had more hydrophobic TRB CDR3s. Across naive subsets, surface CD5 expression was comparable, and TCR strength was inferred from properties of the TRB CDR3.

The source is a human donor in good health. Some clones in this sample may be carry-over from other donors' samples. The chain uses TRBV7-9 and TRBJ2-1; TCRdb's D call, TRBD1, is unchecked because there is no DNA. Sequenced input: naive CXCR3+ CD8+ T cells from blood. Subset of the sample: CD45RO-CCR7+CD27+CD95- naive CD8+ T cells expressing CXCR3 (TNR3+). The CDR3 sequence: CASSLVVPAIDEQFF.